This T cell receptor beta chain was recorded in a study of CD8 T cells in ankylosing spondylitis. Overall study results and limits: Disease-linked clones were reportedly significantly enriched in matched ankylosing spondylitis synovial fluid. The study identified a TCR beta motif of seven or eight highly homologous variants that appeared characteristic of ankylosing spondylitis blood. Clones linked to disease, bearing a CD8+ phenotype, were relatively rare in peripheral blood. Some motif variants were previously reported in reactive arthritis synovial fluid and blood.

V shed 1 base and J 4 bases; nucleotides not matched to a gene: 6. Germline loops: CDR1 ENHRY, CDR2 SYGVKD. The CDR3 is 16 residues long. Quantitative barcoded 5'-RACE was used to prepare TCR beta libraries. TCRdb reprocessed the 5' RACE reads via MiXCR and lists one record per CDR3 protein. The table shows about 460,000 distinct CDR3 sequences, with about 5% occurring only once. This clonotype has ten or more counts. Its antigen is still unknown. The rearrangement uses TRBV10-3 and TRBJ1-1, with 10 bases fitting TRBD1. Sequencing was performed on blood, either unsorted or a sorted T cell fraction (not recorded which). The origin of this receptor is a male donor with ankylosing spondylitis. For the CDR3, the DNA is TGTGCCATCAGTGAGTTTGACAGGGGGCATCGCACTGAAGCTTTCTTT. It is translated as CAISEFDRGHRTEAFF.